This T cell receptor (beta chain) was captured by sequencing in a study of CD4 T cells in relation to SARS-CoV-2 and coronaviruses. About the study: Shared crossreactive spike epitopes were mapped to their HLA restriction.

The germline V gene has CDR1 LGHDT and CDR2 YNNKEL (reference sequence). Trimming stripped 1 base from V and 5 bases from J, with 11 bases between. CDR3 length: 14 amino acids. As to this clone: Antigen unknown.

Before the COVID-19 pandemic, during about 2011-2019, CD4+ T cells were taken from unexposed donors. The cells were cultured for 10 days before CD4+ T cells were isolated. Cultures received half-medium IL-2 refreshes on days 3 and 7. Sequencing used immunoSEQ multiplex PCR; TCRdb keeps in-frame clones, though not all of them. The sample yields approximately 19,000 clones, 65% to 80% seen once. J is TRBJ1-1 and V is TRBV3-1 (or the pseudogene TRBV3-2); the D gene is possibly TRBD1 (6 bases). Sequenced material: CD4+ T cells from PBMCs, cultured in vitro. The receptor was isolated from a human donor in good health. CDR3 coding DNA: TGTGCCAGCAGCCAAGTGCAGGGGAGGACTGAAGCTTTCTTT. Translating gives CASSQVQGRTEAFF.